The clone carrying this T cell receptor beta chain turned up a few times. Profiling relied on immunoSEQ multiplex PCR, and the TCRdb table lists in-frame clones only, not all of them. The data hold about 92,000 clones, with around nine tenths observed a single time. The sample originates from a study of blood T cell repertoires in COVID-19. At the level of the study: Nucleic acid was either cDNA or gDNA, and it came from T cells, B-cell-depleted T cells, or PBMCs.

After removal of 3 bases from V and 5 bases from J, the junction contained 7 bases not matched to a gene. The CDR3 consists of 14 residues. Germline-derived CDR1 and CDR2 are SGHRS and YFSETQ. The source is a woman aged 55-69 years with COVID-19, enrolled during active disease. The genes are TRBV5-1 and TRBJ1-2, with 7 bases aligning to TRBD1. Sequencing input: peripheral blood. This chain's CDR3 is CASSSTGAGYGYTF. The CDR3 DNA reads TGCGCCAGCAGCTCAACAGGGGCGGGATATGGCTACACCTTC.